Sequencing of this TCR beta chain was carried out in a study of blood T cells in healthy people across ages. Together with a sample-barcoded 5' primer, a J-beta primer mix was included in a second PCR lasting roughly 6 to 12 cycles. Each CDR3 protein gets one entry after TCRdb re-called the 5' RACE reads with MiXCR. The sample contains 1,500,000 or so distinct CDR3 sequences, 45% to 70% of which appear only once. This CDR3 has 16 residues. CDR1 and CDR2 from the germline V gene are MNHNY and SVGAGI (reference sequence). Details on this clonotype: The junction differs from germline at one of its ends, possibly a read error.

The chain carries TRBV6-6 and TRBJ2-7; 9 positions match TRBD1. Sequencing was done on a sample of blood. The TCR sequence derives from a young man in good health. The CDR3 DNA is TGTGCCAGCAGTCACTCCGGGACAGGGTCCTACAATGAGCAGTACTTC. Translated, it gives CASSHSGTGSYNEQYF.